This section outlines one T cell receptor (beta chain) sequence together with its context. This sample was taken from a study of identical twins. A universal primer site was created by template switching, with the cDNA bearing unique molecular identifiers. MiXCR, run by TCRdb on the 5' RACE reads, gives a single entry per CDR3 protein. The data show about 200,000 distinct CDR3 sequences, approximately 5.9% seen once. With no exceptions, donors were healthy Caucasians. The same specimen was also included in a second study, on T cells expressing NK-cell markers.

Material for sequencing was CD8+ T cells sorted from blood. The sequence was obtained from a young woman in good health.

This CDR3 reads CSALGLAENTGELFF. Here the CDR3 DNA reads TGCAGTGCCCTGGGACTAGCGGAGAACACCGGGGAGCTGTTTTTT. The rearrangement links TRBV20-1 to TRBJ2-2; 11 nucleotides line up with TRBD2. The V gene end was trimmed by 6 bases and the J gene end by 1 base; junction bases not matched to a gene: 4. CDR1 and CDR2 (germline): DFQATT, SNEGSKA (reference sequence). There are 15 residues in the CDR3.